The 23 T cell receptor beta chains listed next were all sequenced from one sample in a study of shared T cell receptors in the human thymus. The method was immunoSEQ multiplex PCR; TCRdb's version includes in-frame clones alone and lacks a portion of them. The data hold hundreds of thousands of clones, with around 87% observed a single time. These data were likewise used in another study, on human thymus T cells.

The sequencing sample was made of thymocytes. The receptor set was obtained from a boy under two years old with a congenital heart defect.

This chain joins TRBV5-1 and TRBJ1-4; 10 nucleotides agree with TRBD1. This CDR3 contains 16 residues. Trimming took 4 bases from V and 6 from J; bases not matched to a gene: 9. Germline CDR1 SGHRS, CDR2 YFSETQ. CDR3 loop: CASSRGDRGMYEKLFF. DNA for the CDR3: TGCGCCAGCAGCAGAGGGGACAGGGGTATGTATGAAAAACTGTTTTTT.

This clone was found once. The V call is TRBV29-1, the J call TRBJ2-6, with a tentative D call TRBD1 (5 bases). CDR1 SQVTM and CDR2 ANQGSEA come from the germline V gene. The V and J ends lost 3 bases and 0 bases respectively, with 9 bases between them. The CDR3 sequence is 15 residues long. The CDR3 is CSVDLQGSGANVLTF. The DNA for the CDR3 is TGCAGCGTTGATTTGCAGGGCTCTGGGGCCAACGTCCTGACTTTC.

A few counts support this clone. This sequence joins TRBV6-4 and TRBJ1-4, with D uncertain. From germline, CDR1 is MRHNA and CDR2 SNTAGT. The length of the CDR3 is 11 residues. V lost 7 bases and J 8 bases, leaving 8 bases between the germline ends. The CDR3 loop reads CASNGWEKLFF. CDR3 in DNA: TGTGCCAGCAACGGGTGGGAAAAACTGTTTTTT.

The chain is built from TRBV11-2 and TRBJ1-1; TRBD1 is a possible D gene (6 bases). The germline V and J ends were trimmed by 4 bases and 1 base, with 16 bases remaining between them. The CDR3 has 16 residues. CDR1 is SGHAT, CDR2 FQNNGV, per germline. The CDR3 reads CASSSRGQDENTEAFF. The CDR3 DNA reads TGTGCCAGCAGCTCTAGGGGACAAGACGAGAACACTGAAGCTTTCTTT. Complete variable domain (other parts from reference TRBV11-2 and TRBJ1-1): EAGVAQSPRYKIIEKRQSVAFWCNPISGHATLYWYQQILGQGPKLLIQFQNNGVVDDSQLPKDRFSAERLKGVDSTLKIQPAKLEDSAVYLCASSSRGQDENTEAFFGQGTRLTVV.

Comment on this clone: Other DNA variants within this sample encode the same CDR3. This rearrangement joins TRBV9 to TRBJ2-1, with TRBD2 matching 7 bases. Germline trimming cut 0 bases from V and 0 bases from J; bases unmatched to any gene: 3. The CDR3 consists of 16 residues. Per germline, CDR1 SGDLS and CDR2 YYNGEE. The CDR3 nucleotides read TGTGCCAGCAGCGTAGCTGGCGGGAGCTCCTACAATGAGCAGTTCTTC. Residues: CASSVAGGSSYNEQFF. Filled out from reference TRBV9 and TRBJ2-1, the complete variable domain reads DSGVTQTPKHLITATGQRVTLRCSPRSGDLSVYWYQQSLDQGLQFLIQYYNGEERAKGNILERFSAQQFPDLHSELNLSSLELGDSALYFCASSVAGGSSYNEQFFGPGTRLTVL.

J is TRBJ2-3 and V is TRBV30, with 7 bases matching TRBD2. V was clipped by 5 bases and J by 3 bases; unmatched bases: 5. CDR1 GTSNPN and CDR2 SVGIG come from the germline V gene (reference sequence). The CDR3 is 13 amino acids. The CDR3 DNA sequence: TGTGCCTGGGCGGGAGTAAGTACAGATACGCAGTATTTT. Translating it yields CAWAGVSTDTQYF.

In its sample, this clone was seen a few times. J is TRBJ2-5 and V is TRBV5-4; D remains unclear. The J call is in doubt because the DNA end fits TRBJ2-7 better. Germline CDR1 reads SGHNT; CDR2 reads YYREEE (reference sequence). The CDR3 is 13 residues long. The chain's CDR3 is CASSSGSSYEQYF. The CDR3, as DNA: TGTGCCAGCAGCTCCGGTAGCTCCTACGAGCAGTACTTC.

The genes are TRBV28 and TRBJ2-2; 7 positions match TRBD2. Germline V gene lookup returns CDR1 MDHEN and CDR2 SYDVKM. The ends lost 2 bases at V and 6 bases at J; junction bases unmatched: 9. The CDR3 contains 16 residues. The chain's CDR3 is CASSLRPRAGAGELFF. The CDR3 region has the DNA TGTGCCAGCAGTTTAAGACCCAGGGCGGGGGCCGGGGAGCTGTTTTTT.

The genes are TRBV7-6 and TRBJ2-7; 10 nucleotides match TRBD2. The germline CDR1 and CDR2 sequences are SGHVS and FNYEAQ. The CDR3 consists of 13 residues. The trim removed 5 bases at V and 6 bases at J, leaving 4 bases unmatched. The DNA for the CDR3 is TGTGCCAGCAGCGCTAGCGGGAGTGGCGAGCAGTACTTC. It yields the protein CASSASGSGEQYF.

CDR3 sequence reads: CASSSRDQETQYF. The CDR3, as DNA: TGCGCCAGCAGCTCCCGGGACCAAGAGACCCAGTACTTC. The gene calls are TRBV5-1 and TRBJ2-5; D unclear. The CDR3 has 13 amino acids. Germline V lookup: CDR1 SGHRS, CDR2 YFSETQ. Trimming cost V 3 bases and J 0 bases, with 6 bases left between them.

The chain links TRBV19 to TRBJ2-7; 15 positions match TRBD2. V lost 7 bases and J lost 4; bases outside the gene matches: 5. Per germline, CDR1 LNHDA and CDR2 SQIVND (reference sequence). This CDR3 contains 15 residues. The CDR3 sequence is CASNGTSGRLYEQYF. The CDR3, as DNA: TGTGCCAGTAATGGGACTAGCGGGAGGTTGTACGAGCAGTACTTC.

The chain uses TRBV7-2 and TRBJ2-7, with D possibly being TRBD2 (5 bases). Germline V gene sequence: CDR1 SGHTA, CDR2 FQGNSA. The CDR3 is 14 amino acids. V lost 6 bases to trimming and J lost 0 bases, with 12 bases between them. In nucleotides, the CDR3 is TGTGCCAGCAGATTTAGCGAGACCTCCTACGAGCAGTACTTC. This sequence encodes CASRFSETSYEQYF.

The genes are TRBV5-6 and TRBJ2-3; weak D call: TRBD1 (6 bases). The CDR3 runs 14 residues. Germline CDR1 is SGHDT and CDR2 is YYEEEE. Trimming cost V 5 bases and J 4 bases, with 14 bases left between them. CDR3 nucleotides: TGTGCCAGCAGTATATCGACAGGCCCAGATACGCAGTATTTT. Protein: CASSISTGPDTQYF. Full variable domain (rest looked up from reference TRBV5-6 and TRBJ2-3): DAGVTQSPTHLIKTRGQQVTLRCSPKSGHDTVSWYQQALGQGPQFIFQYYEEEERQRGNFPDRFSGHQFPNYSSELNVNALLLGDSALYLCASSISTGPDTQYFGPGTRLTVL.

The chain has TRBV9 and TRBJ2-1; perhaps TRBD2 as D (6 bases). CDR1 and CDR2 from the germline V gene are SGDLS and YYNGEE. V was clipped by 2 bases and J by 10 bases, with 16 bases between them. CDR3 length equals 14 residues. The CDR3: CASSVAGTIGEQFF. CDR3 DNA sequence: TGTGCCAGCAGCGTCGCGGGGACCATTGGGGAGCAGTTCTTC.

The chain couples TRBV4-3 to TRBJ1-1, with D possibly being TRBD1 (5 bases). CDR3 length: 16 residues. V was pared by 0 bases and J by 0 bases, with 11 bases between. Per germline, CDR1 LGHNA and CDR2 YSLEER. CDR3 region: CASSQDPQGMNTEAFF. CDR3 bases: TGCGCCAGCAGCCAAGATCCCCAGGGAATGAACACTGAAGCTTTCTTT.

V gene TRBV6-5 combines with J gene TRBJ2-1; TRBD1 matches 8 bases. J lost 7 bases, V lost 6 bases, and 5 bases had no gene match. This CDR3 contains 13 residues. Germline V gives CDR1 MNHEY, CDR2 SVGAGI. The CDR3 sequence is CASRGTGQNEQFF. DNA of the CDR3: TGTGCCAGCAGGGGGACAGGACAGAATGAGCAGTTCTTC.

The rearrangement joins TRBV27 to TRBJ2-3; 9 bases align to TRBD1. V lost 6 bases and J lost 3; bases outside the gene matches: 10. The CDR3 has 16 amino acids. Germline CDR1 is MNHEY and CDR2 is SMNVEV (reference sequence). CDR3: CASSQPTGGATDTQYF. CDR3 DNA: TGTGCCAGCAGCCAACCCACAGGGGGCGCGACAGATACGCAGTATTTT.

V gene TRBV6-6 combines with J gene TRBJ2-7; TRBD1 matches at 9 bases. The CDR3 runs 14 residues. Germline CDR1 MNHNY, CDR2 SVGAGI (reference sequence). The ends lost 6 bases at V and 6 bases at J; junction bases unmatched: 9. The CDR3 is CASSMGDRDLEQYF. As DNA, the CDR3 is TGTGCCAGCAGCATGGGGGACAGGGACCTCGAGCAGTACTTC.

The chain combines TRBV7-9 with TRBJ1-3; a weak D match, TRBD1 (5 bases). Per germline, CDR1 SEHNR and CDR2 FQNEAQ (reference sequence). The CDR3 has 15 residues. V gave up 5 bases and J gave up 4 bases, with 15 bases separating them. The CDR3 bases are TGTGCCAGCAGCCCCACAGGACGTCTAGGAAACACCATATATTTT. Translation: CASSPTGRLGNTIYF.

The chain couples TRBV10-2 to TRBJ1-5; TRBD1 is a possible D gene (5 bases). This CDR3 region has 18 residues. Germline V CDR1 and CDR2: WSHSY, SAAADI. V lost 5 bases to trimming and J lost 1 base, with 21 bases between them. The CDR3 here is CASSNHSVRTRSNQPQHF. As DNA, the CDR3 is TGCGCCAGCAGTAATCACAGCGTAAGGACAAGGAGCAATCAGCCCCAGCATTTT.

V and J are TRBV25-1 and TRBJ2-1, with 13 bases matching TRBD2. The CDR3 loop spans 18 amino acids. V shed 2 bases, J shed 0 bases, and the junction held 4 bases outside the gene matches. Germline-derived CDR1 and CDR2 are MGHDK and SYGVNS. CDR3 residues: CASSEMGLAGNSYNEQFF. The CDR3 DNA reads TGTGCCAGCAGTGAAATGGGACTAGCGGGAAACTCCTACAATGAGCAGTTCTTC.

CDR3 sequence reads: CASSLRVNSNQPQHF. The DNA of the CDR3 is TGTGCCAGCAGTCTACGTGTGAATAGCAATCAGCCCCAGCATTTT. The chain recombines TRBV27 with TRBJ1-5; no firm D call. V lost 5 bases to trimming and J lost 0 bases, with 11 bases between them. The CDR3 covers 15 residues. The germline gives CDR1 MNHEY, CDR2 SMNVEV (reference sequence).

This CDR3 reads CAISATSSYEQYF. CDR3 sequence (DNA): TGTGCCATCAGTGCCACAAGCTCCTACGAGCAGTACTTC. V gene TRBV10-3 combines with J gene TRBJ2-7; no definite D call. The CDR3 contains 13 residues. V lost 4 bases and J lost 0, with 7 bases in between. Germline V gene lookup returns CDR1 ENHRY and CDR2 SYGVKD.